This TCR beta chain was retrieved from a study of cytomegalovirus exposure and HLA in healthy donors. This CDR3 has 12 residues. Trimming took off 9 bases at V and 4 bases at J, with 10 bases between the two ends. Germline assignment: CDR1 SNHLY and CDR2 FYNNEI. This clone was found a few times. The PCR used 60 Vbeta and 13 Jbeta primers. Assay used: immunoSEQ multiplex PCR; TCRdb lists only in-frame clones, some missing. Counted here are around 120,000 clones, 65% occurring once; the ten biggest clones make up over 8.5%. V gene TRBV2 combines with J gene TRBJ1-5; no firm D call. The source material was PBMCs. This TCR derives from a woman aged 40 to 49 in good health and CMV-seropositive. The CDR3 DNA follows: TGTGCCAGTCATATCAGGAATCAGCCCCAGCATTTT. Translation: CASHIRNQPQHF. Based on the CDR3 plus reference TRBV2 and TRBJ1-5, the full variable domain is EPEVTQTPSHQVTQMGQEVILRCVPISNHLYFYWYRQILGQKVEFLVSFYNNEISEKSEIFDDQFSVERPDGSNFTLKIRSTKLEDSAMYFCASHIRNQPQHFGDGTRLSIL.